This TCR beta chain was captured by sequencing in a study of T cell repertoires in cytomegalovirus infection. Turning to the study itself: HLA-B-restricted CMV epitopes that are well studied were used alongside recently identified HLA-C-restricted ones. Public TCR beta signatures marked donors with CMV infection and the matching HLA.

Many counts were recorded for this clonotype. Its antigen is not known. In TCRdb, the reads were re-called with MiXCR into one record per CDR3 protein. The sample contains about 700,000 distinct CDR3 sequences, around 31% of which appear only once. The CDR3 has 15 amino acids. Trimming stripped 1 base from V and 4 bases from J, with 8 bases between. Germline V gene sequence: CDR1 SGHTA, CDR2 FQGNSA. Study observations and caveats: Predominance within the ex vivo response was attributable to HLA-C-restricted CMV-specific TCR beta clonotypes.

The chain links TRBV7-2 to TRBJ1-6; no firm D call. This sequence was found in a human donor in good health (CMV status not recorded). Some clones in this sample may be carry-over from other donors' samples. The sample here was cultured PBMCs, taken from culture after CMV antigen stimulation. The CDR3 DNA sequence: TGTGCCAGCAGCTTAGAGGCCGGGTATAATTCACCCCTCCACTTT. Translating it yields CASSLEAGYNSPLHF.